This T cell receptor (beta chain) was sequenced during a study of CD8 T cells in ankylosing spondylitis. TCRdb ran MiXCR on the 5' RACE reads and lists one entry per CDR3 protein. In the table there are some 87,000 distinct CDR3 sequences, 25% to 35% of which are singletons. J gave up 10 bases and V 6 bases, and 5 bases lay outside the gene matches. CDR1 DFQATT and CDR2 SNEGSKA come from the germline V gene (reference sequence). The CDR3 spans 13 residues. The table lists this clonotype with many counts. The genes are TRBV20-1 and TRBJ2-1; TRBD2 matches at 14 bases. The sample was blood, either unsorted or a sorted T cell fraction (not recorded which). This receptor was identified in a male donor with ankylosing spondylitis or in good health (not recorded which). In DNA form, the CDR3 reads TGCAGTGCCGGGGGACTAGCGGGAGTAGAGCAGTTCTTC. The encoded protein is CSAGGLAGVEQFF.